This T cell receptor (beta chain) was observed in a study of post-analysis software for immune sequencing data. The overall study: The disease courses spanned relapsing-remitting, secondary progressive and progressive-relapsing forms of multiple sclerosis. Study-level findings and limits: Analysis by F measure revealed that same-batch samples clustered strongly together. Controls significantly exceeded multiple sclerosis patients in normalized Chao1 diversity.

cDNA libraries for TCR beta contained unique molecular identifiers. cDNA molecules numbering roughly 500,000 came from approximately 1 to 10 million T cells. TCRdb re-called the PCR reads with MiXCR, one entry per CDR3 protein. The sample comprises approximately 630,000 distinct CDR3 sequences, roughly three fifths of which are singletons, and 11% rests with the top ten. This clonotype was seen more than once but under ten times. As yet, its antigen is unknown. The sequenced sample was blood. The origin of this receptor is a girl aged 2 to 10 with multiple sclerosis.

CDR3 sequence reads: CASSLTSGDQETQYF. The CDR3 nucleotides read TGTGCCAGCAGCTTAACAAGCGGGGACCAAGAGACCCAGTACTTC. The chain joins TRBV7-2 to TRBJ2-5, with 7 bases fitting TRBD2. Losses at the gene ends were 2 bases for V and 0 bases for J; bases not matched to a gene: 3. The CDR3 runs to 15 residues. CDR1 is SGHTA, CDR2 FQGNSA, per germline.